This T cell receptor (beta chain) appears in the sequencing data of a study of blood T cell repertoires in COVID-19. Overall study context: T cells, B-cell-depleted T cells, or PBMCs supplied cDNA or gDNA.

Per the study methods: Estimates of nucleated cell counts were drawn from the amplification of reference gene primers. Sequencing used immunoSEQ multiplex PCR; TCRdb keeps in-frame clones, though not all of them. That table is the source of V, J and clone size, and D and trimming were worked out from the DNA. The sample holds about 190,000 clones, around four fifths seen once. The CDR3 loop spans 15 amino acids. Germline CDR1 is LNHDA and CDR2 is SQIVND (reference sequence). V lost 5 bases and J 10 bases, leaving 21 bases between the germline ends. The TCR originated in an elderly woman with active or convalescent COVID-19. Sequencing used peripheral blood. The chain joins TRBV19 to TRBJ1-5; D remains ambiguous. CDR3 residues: CASSLGIGHPQPQHF. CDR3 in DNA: TGTGCCAGTAGTCTTGGCATTGGCCATCCCCAACCCCAGCATTTT.